This T cell receptor (beta chain) is drawn from a study of human T cells and chemical hapten exposure. Time point in this sample: patch test 3, about 24 weeks after DPC sensitization. Treatment noted: therapeutic diphenylcyclopropenone sensitization with weekly scalp DPC. CDR3 size: 14 residues. This clonotype was seen at least ten times. A single record per CDR3 protein comes from TCRdb applying MiXCR to the RACE reads. The sample consists of some 180,000 distinct CDR3 sequences, about 22% of them appearing once. The chain recombines TRBV21-1 with TRBJ2-1; the D segment call TRBD1 is taken from the table without a DNA check. TRBV21-1 is noted as a pseudogene. Sequencing used whole blood, obtained in connection with sensitization to the hapten diphenylcyclopropenone (DPC). The clonotype originates from a woman between 40 and 55 years old with alopecia areata. Some clones in this sample may be carry-over from other donors' samples. The chain's CDR3 is CASTLPGGRRKQFF. CDR3 in DNA: TGTGCCAGCACCCTCCCAGGGGGCAGGCGGAAGCAGTTCTTC.